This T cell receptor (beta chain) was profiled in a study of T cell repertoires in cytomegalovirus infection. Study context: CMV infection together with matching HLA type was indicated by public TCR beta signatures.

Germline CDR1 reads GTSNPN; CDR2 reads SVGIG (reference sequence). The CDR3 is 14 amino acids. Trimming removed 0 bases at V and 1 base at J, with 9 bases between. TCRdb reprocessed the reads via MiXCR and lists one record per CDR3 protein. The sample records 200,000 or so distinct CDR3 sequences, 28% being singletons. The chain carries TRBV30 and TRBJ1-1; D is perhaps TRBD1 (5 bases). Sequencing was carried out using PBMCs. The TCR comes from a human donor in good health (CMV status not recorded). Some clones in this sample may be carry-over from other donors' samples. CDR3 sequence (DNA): TGTGCCTGGAGTGTGGAAAGGGGGAACACTGAAGCTTTCTTT. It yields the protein CAWSVERGNTEAFF.